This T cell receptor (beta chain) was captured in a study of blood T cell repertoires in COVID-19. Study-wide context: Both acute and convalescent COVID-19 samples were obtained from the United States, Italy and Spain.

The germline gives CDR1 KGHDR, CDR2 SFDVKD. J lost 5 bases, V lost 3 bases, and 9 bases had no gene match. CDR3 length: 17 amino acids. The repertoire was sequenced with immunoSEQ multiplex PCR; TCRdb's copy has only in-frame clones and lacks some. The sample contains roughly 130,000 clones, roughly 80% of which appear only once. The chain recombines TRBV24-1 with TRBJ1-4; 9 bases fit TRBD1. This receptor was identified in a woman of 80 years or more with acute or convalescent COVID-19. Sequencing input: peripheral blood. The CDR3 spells CATSDRDRDGTNEKLFF. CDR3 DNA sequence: TGTGCCACCAGTGATCGGGACAGGGACGGAACGAATGAAAAACTGTTTTTT.